A selection of T cell receptor beta chains follows, all from one sample in a study of cytomegalovirus exposure and HLA in healthy donors. The assay was immunoSEQ multiplex PCR, and TCRdb's table has in-frame clones only and misses some. This table has approximately 150,000 clones, about 82% appearing once. Sequencing was performed on PBMCs. These receptors were collected from a woman aged 25 to 39 in good health and CMV-seropositive. Each CDR3 is given with its conserved first and last residue. A D gene is named only where the DNA matches it firmly. Rows may omit the clone size; those that give it use once, few, many or a size class.

J: TRBJ1-2
size: -
D: -
V: TRBV5-1
CDR3: CASSLVAASTIYGYTF
DNA: TGCGCCAGCAGCTTGGTGGCAGCTAGCACCATTTATGGCTACACCTTC

J: TRBJ2-2
size: -
D: -
V: TRBV5-5
CDR3: CASSVGPAVEGELFF
DNA: TGTGCCAGCAGCGTGGGGCCCGCGGTCGAGGGGGAGCTGTTTTTT

J: TRBJ2-3
size: -
D: -
V: TRBV13
CDR3: CASSFYGVTSTDTQYF
DNA: TGTGCCAGCAGCTTTTACGGAGTGACTAGCACAGATACGCAGTATTTT

J: TRBJ1-1
size: -
D: -
V: TRBV4-3
CDR3: CASSQDSREWNTEAFF
DNA: TGCGCCAGCAGCCAAGACTCGCGGGAGTGGAACACTGAAGCTTTCTTT

J: TRBJ2-1
size: -
D: -
V: TRBV10-3
CDR3: CAIRGPYNEQFF
DNA: TGTGCCATCAGGGGGCCGTACAATGAGCAGTTCTTC

J: TRBJ2-7
size: once
D: TRBD1
V: TRBV7-3
CDR3: CASSPMGTGYYEQYF
DNA: TGTGCCAGCAGCCCAATGGGGACAGGGTACTACGAGCAGTACTTC

J: TRBJ2-3
size: -
D: TRBD2
V: TRBV9
CDR3: CASSPRAGRDTQYF
DNA: TGTGCCAGCAGCCCTAGAGCGGGGAGGGATACGCAGTATTTT

J: TRBJ2-7
size: -
D: -
V: TRBV4-2
CDR3: CASSQGYTGNYEQYF
DNA: TGTGCCAGCAGCCAAGGCTATACGGGTAACTACGAGCAGTACTTC

J: TRBJ1-3
size: -
D: -
V: TRBV9
CDR3: CASSVGRGNTIYF
DNA: TGTGCCAGCAGCGTAGGGAGAGGAAACACCATATATTTT

J: TRBJ1-4
size: -
D: -
V: TRBV2
CDR3: CASSPFPEKLFF
DNA: TGTGCCAGCAGTCCCTTCCCGGAAAAACTGTTTTTT

J: TRBJ2-3
size: once
D: TRBD1
V: TRBV2
CDR3: CASSAGQGGQSADTQYF
DNA: TGTGCCAGCAGTGCGGGACAGGGGGGCCAGTCGGCGGATACGCAGTATTTT

J: TRBJ1-1
size: -
D: -
V: TRBV9
CDR3: CASSVGRERNTEAFF
DNA: TGTGCCAGCAGCGTAGGCAGGGAAAGGAACACTGAAGCTTTCTTT

J: TRBJ1-5
size: -
D: -
V: TRBV28
CDR3: CASSSGVGDQPQHF
DNA: TGTGCCAGCAGTTCGGGGGTAGGCGATCAGCCCCAGCATTTT

J: TRBJ2-7
size: -
D: TRBD1
V: TRBV6-5
CDR3: CASSFYRGLGYEQYF
DNA: TGTGCCAGCAGTTTTTACAGGGGTTTGGGCTACGAGCAGTACTTC

J: TRBJ2-6
size: -
D: TRBD1
V: TRBV19
CDR3: CASSKGQGISGANVLTF
DNA: TGTGCCAGTAGTAAGGGACAGGGAATTTCTGGGGCCAACGTCCTGACTTTC

J: TRBJ1-2
size: -
D: TRBD1
V: TRBV11-2
CDR3: CASSLAGGKLYGYTF
DNA: TGTGCCAGCAGCTTAGCAGGGGGCAAGCTCTATGGCTACACCTTC

J: TRBJ2-3
size: few
D: -
V: TRBV4-3
CDR3: CASSQRDLDTDTQYF
DNA: TGCGCCAGCAGCCAAAGGGACTTGGACACAGATACGCAGTATTTT

J: TRBJ1-6
size: few
D: TRBD1
V: TRBV18
CDR3: CASSPNRGLDSPLHF
DNA: TGTGCCAGCTCACCAAACAGGGGGCTGGATTCACCCCTCCACTTT

J: TRBJ2-1
size: once
D: TRBD2
V: TRBV4-2
CDR3: CASSHSGGAGNEQFF
DNA: TGTGCCAGCAGCCATAGCGGGGGGGCGGGCAATGAGCAGTTCTTC

J: TRBJ2-2
size: -
D: TRBD1
V: TRBV28
CDR3: CASSLTGQYRTGELFF
DNA: TGTGCCAGCAGTTTAACGGGACAGTACAGGACCGGGGAGCTGTTTTTT

J: TRBJ1-1
size: once
D: -
V: TRBV25-1
CDR3: CASSEYWANTEAFF
DNA: TGTGCCAGCAGTGAATATTGGGCTAACACTGAAGCTTTCTTT

J: TRBJ1-6
size: -
D: -
V: TRBV19
CDR3: CASQNRNTHSPLHF
DNA: TGTGCCAGCCAGAACCGCAACACCCATTCACCCCTCCACTTT

J: TRBJ2-1
size: -
D: TRBD1
V: TRBV5-1
CDR3: CASRGQGASGEQFF
DNA: TGCGCCAGCCGGGGGCAGGGGGCGTCGGGTGAGCAGTTCTTC

J: TRBJ1-5
size: few
D: -
V: TRBV5-5
CDR3: CASSPQGYSNQPQHF
DNA: TGTGCCAGCAGCCCCCAGGGGTATAGCAATCAGCCCCAGCATTTT

J: TRBJ2-7
size: -
D: -
V: TRBV7-2
CDR3: CASSLREYYEQYF
DNA: TGTGCCAGCAGCCTGAGGGAGTACTACGAGCAGTACTTC

J: TRBJ2-7
size: -
D: -
V: TRBV11-3
CDR3: CASSLPGSYEQYF
DNA: TGTGCCAGCAGCTTACCAGGCTCCTACGAGCAGTACTTC

J: TRBJ2-5
size: once
D: -
V: TRBV25-1
CDR3: CASQENQETQYF
DNA: TGTGCCAGCCAGGAAAACCAAGAGACCCAGTACTTC

J: TRBJ1-2
size: -
D: -
V: TRBV27
CDR3: CASSLISGIGYTF
DNA: TGTGCCAGCAGTTTAATTTCAGGGATCGGCTACACCTTC

J: TRBJ2-2
size: -
D: TRBD2
V: TRBV10-3
CDR3: CAISVGRGGELFF
DNA: TGTGCCATCAGTGTGGGGAGGGGCGGGGAGCTGTTTTTT

J: TRBJ1-2
size: -
D: -
V: TRBV6-1
CDR3: CASSDLAADYGYTF
DNA: TGTGCCAGCAGTGATCTAGCGGCCGACTATGGCTACACCTTC

J: TRBJ2-3
size: -
D: TRBD2
V: TRBV14
CDR3: CASSQDFLVRGITDTQYF
DNA: TGTGCCAGCAGCCAAGATTTTCTCGTGCGGGGGATCACAGATACGCAGTATTTT

J: TRBJ1-2
size: -
D: -
V: TRBV5-1
CDR3: CASSLAGSNYGYTF
DNA: TGCGCCAGCAGCTTAGCCGGGAGTAACTATGGCTACACCTTC

J: TRBJ2-5
size: once
D: TRBD2
V: TRBV5-5
CDR3: CASRDTRGGRRETQYF
DNA: TGTGCCAGCAGAGATACGCGGGGGGGCAGGCGAGAGACCCAGTACTTC